This T cell receptor (beta chain) appears in the sequencing data of a study of vaccination and CD4 T cells after COVID-19. Study background: Six men and four women formed the convalescents, two being Hispanic. The study collected post-vaccine samples a median about 72 days after dose two, with a range of 14 to 241.

The sample holds a few counts of this clonotype. Its target is unknown. CDR1 and CDR2 (germline): MNHNS, SASEGT. J was trimmed by 1 base and V by 6 bases; bases with no gene match: 5. The CDR3 spans 14 residues. Sequenced with the Oncomine TCR Beta short-read assay was DNA taken from cultured CD4+ T cells. TCRdb recomputed calls from the PCR reads with MiXCR, one row per CDR3 protein. The table has around 20,000 distinct CDR3 sequences, 50% to 70% seen once. Study-wide points: SARS-CoV-2-reactive clonotypes rose nonsignificantly, with the median going from roughly 21 to 40.

Noted treatment: roughly 10-day PBMC culture with coronavirus spike peptide pools or control peptides (ViraFEST assay). The chain uses TRBV6-1 and TRBJ1-1; 7 bases are a match to TRBD1. The sequence came from a human donor who received a COVID-19 vaccine. Sequences were derived from CD4+ T cells from blood, cultured in vitro, sampled after SARS-CoV-2 vaccination. The DNA of the CDR3 is TGTGCCAGCAGGAGAGGACAGGAGAACACTGAAGCTTTCTTT. It translates to CASRRGQENTEAFF.